This passage covers 9 T cell receptor beta chains from one sample sequenced in a study of shared clonotypes between healthy human individuals (dated by TCRdb to the early 2020s). The library was obtained by the immunoSEQ multiplex PCR assay. TCRdb retrieved this table from immuneACCESS and kept in-frame rearrangements only. Not all clones are present; in checked studies, unresolved V genes account for under half, and no reason is known for the remainder. This sample is represented by a few million clones; 93% of them were singletons. In total, the top ten clones hold about 1.7% of the sample. CD8 naive samples were obtained by positive selection for CCR7 among CD45RO-negative cells, yielding a CD45RA+CCR7+ population from which TemRA cells were excluded. Source material: naive CD8+ T cells from PBMCs. The label giving this sample's cell subset or site can be read as: CD45RA+CCR7+. The receptors were sampled from a man aged 18 to 35 in good health. Some clones in this sample may be carry-over from other donors' samples.

J is TRBJ1-1 and V is TRBV27, with TRBD1 identical over 8 bases. The CDR3 extends over 17 amino acids. The V gene end was trimmed by 9 bases and the J gene end by 6 bases; junction bases not matched to a gene: 21. Germline V gives CDR1 MNHEY, CDR2 SMNVEV (reference sequence). The CDR3 coding sequence is TGTGCCAGTCGTCTGATTGCCGGAGACAGGGGCGGCGCTGAAGCTTTCTTT. Translated, it gives CASRLIAGDRGGAEAFF.

The chain couples TRBV4-3 to TRBJ2-7; 7 bases agree with TRBD1. CDR1 and CDR2 from the germline V gene are LGHNA and YSLEER. The J segment lost 1 base and the V segment lost 4 bases, leaving 7 bases of the junction unmatched. The CDR3 loop spans 15 amino acids. The CDR3 sequence: CASSRGQGESYEQYF. The CDR3 DNA reads TGCGCCAGCAGCCGAGGGCAGGGGGAGTCCTACGAGCAGTACTTC.

The J gene is TRBJ2-5, the V gene TRBV7-6; tentatively, D is TRBD1 or TRBD2 (6 bases each). The CDR3 loop spans 14 amino acids. Germline loops: CDR1 SGHVS, CDR2 FNYEAQ. The V end lost 2 bases, the J end lost 5 bases, and 12 bases lay between the germline ends. This CDR3 is CASSLSRGRETQYF. In DNA form, the CDR3 reads TGTGCCAGCAGCTTATCCCGGGGGCGGGAGACCCAGTACTTC.

The chain combines TRBV9 with TRBJ2-2; possible D gene TRBD2, 5 bases. CDR1 SGDLS and CDR2 YYNGEE come from the germline V gene. This CDR3 has 16 amino acids. V was trimmed by 1 base and J by 7 bases, leaving 17 bases between them. The CDR3 DNA reads as TGTGCCAGCAGCGTACGATCTGAGGGAAAAGGCGGGGAGCTGTTTTTT. It specifies CASSVRSEGKGGELFF.

This chain joins TRBV6-1 and TRBJ1-3; D uncertain. CDR1 is MNHNS, CDR2 SASEGT, per germline. The germline V and J ends were trimmed by 4 bases and 3 bases, with 13 bases remaining between them. The CDR3 totals 15 residues. The CDR3 reads CASSVDRVLGNTIYF. CDR3 bases: TGTGCCAGCAGTGTGGACCGAGTCCTTGGAAACACCATATATTTT.

The chain uses TRBV7-2 and TRBJ2-3; D not resolved. Germline lookup yields CDR1 SGHTA and CDR2 FQGNSA. V lost 7 bases and J 3 bases, leaving 17 bases between the germline ends. The CDR3 has 15 amino acids. The CDR3 coding sequence is TGTGCCAGCACCCCTGGGGTTCTGGTGACAGATACGCAGTATTTT. It is translated as CASTPGVLVTDTQYF.

V and J are TRBV13 and TRBJ1-2; no clear D gene. Germline V gene lookup returns CDR1 PRHDT and CDR2 FYEKMQ (reference sequence). The CDR3 totals 16 residues. Trimming stripped 5 bases from V and 1 base from J, with 17 bases between. The CDR3 protein is CASSPRAVIGNYGYTF. In DNA, the CDR3 is TGTGCCAGCAGCCCCCGGGCCGTTATCGGTAACTATGGCTACACCTTC.

V gene TRBV19 combines with J gene TRBJ2-1; 7 nucleotides line up with TRBD2. Germline V gene lookup returns CDR1 LNHDA and CDR2 SQIVND (reference sequence). CDR3 size: 14 residues. Unmatched junction bases numbered 4, after V lost 5 bases and J lost 3 bases. This CDR3 is CASSPGEGYNEQFF. The CDR3 DNA follows: TGTGCCAGTAGTCCGGGGGAGGGCTACAATGAGCAGTTCTTC. The variable domain in full, completed from reference TRBV19 and TRBJ2-1, reads DGGITQSPKYLFRKEGQNVTLSCEQNLNHDAMYWYRQDPGQGLRLIYYSQIVNDFQKGDIAEGYSVSREKKESFPLTVTSAQKNPTAFYLCASSPGEGYNEQFFGPGTRLTVL.

Of note for this clone: Different DNA sequences within this sample yield the same CDR3. The gene calls are TRBV7-6 and TRBJ2-2; weak D call: TRBD2 (5 bases). With 5 bases removed from V and 2 bases from J, the gap between germline ends came to 15 bases. The CDR3 extends over 16 amino acids. Germline V lookup: CDR1 SGHVS, CDR2 FNYEAQ. This CDR3 reads CASSLVVEGNTGELFF. The CDR3 DNA follows: TGTGCCAGCAGCCTAGTGGTAGAGGGTAACACCGGGGAGCTGTTTTTT.